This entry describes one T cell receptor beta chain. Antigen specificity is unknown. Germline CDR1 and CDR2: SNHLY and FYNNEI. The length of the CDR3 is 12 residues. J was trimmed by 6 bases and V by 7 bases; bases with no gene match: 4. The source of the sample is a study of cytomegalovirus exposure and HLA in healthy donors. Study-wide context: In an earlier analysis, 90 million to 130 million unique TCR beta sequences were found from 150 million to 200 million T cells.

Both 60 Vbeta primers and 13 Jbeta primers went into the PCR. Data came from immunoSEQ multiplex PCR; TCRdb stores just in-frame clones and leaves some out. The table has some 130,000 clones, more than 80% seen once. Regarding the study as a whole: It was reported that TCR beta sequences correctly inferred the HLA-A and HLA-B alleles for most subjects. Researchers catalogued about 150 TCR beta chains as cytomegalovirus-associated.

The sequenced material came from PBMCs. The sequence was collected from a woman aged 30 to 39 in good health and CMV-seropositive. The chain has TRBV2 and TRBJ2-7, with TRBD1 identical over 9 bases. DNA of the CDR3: TGTGCCAGCAAGGAGACAGGGGGCGAGCAGTACTTC. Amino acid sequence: CASKETGGEQYF.